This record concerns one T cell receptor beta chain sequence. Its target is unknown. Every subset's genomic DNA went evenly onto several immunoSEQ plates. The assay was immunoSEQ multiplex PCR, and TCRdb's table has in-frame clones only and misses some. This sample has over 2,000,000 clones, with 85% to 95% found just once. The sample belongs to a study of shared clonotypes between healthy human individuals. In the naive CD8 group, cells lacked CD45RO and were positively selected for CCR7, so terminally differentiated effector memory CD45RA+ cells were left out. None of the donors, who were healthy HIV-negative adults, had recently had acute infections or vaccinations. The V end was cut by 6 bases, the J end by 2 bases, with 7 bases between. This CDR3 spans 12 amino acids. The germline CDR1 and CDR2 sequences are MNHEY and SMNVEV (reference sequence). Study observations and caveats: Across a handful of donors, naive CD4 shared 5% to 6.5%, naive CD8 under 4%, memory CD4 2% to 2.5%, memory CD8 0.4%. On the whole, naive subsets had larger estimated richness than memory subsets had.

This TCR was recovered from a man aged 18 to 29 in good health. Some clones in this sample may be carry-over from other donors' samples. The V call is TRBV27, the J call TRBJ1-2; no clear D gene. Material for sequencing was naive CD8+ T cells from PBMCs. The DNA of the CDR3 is TGTGCCAGCAGGAACAACAACTATGGCTACACCTTC. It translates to CASRNNNYGYTF.